This T cell receptor (beta chain) was sequenced during a study of cytomegalovirus exposure and HLA in healthy donors. Whole-study findings and limits: When analyzed later, a missense DCLRE1C variant was found to be linked to TCR beta V- and J-gene trimming.

This CDR3 region has 15 residues. Per the germline V gene, CDR1 is SGDLS and CDR2 is YYNGEE. Trimming stripped 3 bases from V and 1 base from J, with 13 bases between. Points on this clone: What it binds is unknown.

The PCR had 60 Vbeta and 13 Jbeta primers. Profiled with immunoSEQ multiplex PCR; TCRdb holds only in-frame clones, not every one. The sample lists some 90,000 clones; 80% were seen once. The TCR sequence derives from a woman aged 45-65 years in good health and CMV-seropositive. The sample taken for sequencing was PBMCs. J is TRBJ1-1 and V is TRBV9; TRBD1 is a possible D gene (6 bases). CDR3 residues: CASSEGTLGNTEAFF. The CDR3 region has the DNA TGTGCCAGCAGCGAAGGGACATTGGGGAACACTGAAGCTTTCTTT.